A selection of T cell receptor beta chains follows, all from one sample in a study of long-term antiretroviral therapy in people with HIV. Repertoires were generated with immunoSEQ multiplex PCR, while TCRdb's copy carries only in-frame clones and drops some. The repertoire holds about 17,000 clones, with approximately 90% as singletons. Here the sequenced sample was unsorted PBMCs, taken 0.6 years after starting antiretroviral therapy. Receptors originate from a woman aged 40 to 50 with HIV. Both conserved end residues are part of each CDR3. D genes are given only for firm matches. The size of a clone is reported for some rows only, either as once, few or many, or as a class for expanded clones.

TRBV29-1	NA	TRBJ2-3	NA	TGCAGCGTTGGGCGGGACAGCTACACAGATACGCAGTATTTT	CSVGRDSYTDTQYF
TRBV5-4	TRBD1	TRBJ2-6	NA	TGTGCCAGCAGCGCCCGGACAGGGAGCTCTGGGGCCAACGTCCTGACTTTC	CASSARTGSSGANVLTF
TRBV14	NA	TRBJ1-3	NA	TGTGCCAGCAGCCAGGATAAAAACACCATATATTTT	CASSQDKNTIYF
TRBV29-1	NA	TRBJ1-1	few	TGCAGCGGTGAAGTGAACACTGAAGCTTTCTTT	CSGEVNTEAFF
TRBV6-6	TRBD1	TRBJ1-2	NA	TGTGCCAGCAGCCGGGACAGGGATAACTATGGCTACACCTTC	CASSRDRDNYGYTF
TRBV7-9	NA	TRBJ1-5	NA	TGTGCCAGCAGCTTAGTGACAGAAAATCAGCCCCAGCATTTT	CASSLVTENQPQHF
TRBV19	NA	TRBJ1-2	NA	TGTGCCAGTAACGAGGGACTACGCAATAACTATGGCTACACCTTC	CASNEGLRNNYGYTF
TRBV30	NA	TRBJ1-6	NA	TGTGCCTGGAGTGTATCGCGGACAGATAATTCACCCCTCCACTTT	CAWSVSRTDNSPLHF
TRBV18	NA	TRBJ1-5	NA	TGTGCCAGCTCACCAACCCGATCCAATCAGCCCCAGCATTTT	CASSPTRSNQPQHF
TRBV30	NA	TRBJ1-5	NA	TGTGCCTGGAGTGTAGGGCAGCTCAATCAGCCCCAGCATTTT	CAWSVGQLNQPQHF
TRBV6-5	NA	TRBJ1-5	NA	TGTGCCAGCAGTTACTCAGGGGTTCGCAATCAGCCCCAGCATTTT	CASSYSGVRNQPQHF
TRBV6-1	NA	TRBJ1-1	NA	TGTGCCAGCAGTGAATATATAGGTGGGAACACTGAAGCTTTCTTT	CASSEYIGGNTEAFF
TRBV7-2	NA	TRBJ1-2	NA	TGTGCCAGCAGCTTAGGGAGGGGCCCGAAGAATGGCTACACCTTC	CASSLGRGPKNGYTF
TRBV7-9	NA	TRBJ2-5	NA	TGTGCCAGCAGCCCAAACCAAGGAGGGCAAGAGACCCAGTACTTC	CASSPNQGGQETQYF
TRBV14	NA	TRBJ2-2	NA	TGTGCCAGCAAAAGGACAGCCGACACCGGGGAGCTGTTTTTT	CASKRTADTGELFF
TRBV10-3	NA	TRBJ2-2	NA	TGTGCCATCAGTGGGGGGGACACCACCGGGGAGCTGTTTTTT	CAISGGDTTGELFF
TRBV10-3	NA	TRBJ1-3	NA	TGTGCCATCAGTGAGTCTCGAGAAACCATATATTTT	CAISESRETIYF
TRBV5-1	NA	TRBJ1-2	NA	TGCGCCAGCAGCTTGGCGGGGGAGAGCTATGGCTACACCTTC	CASSLAGESYGYTF
TRBV4-3	TRBD1	TRBJ2-3	NA	TGCGCCAGCAGCCAAGGAGGACAGGGGACCACAGATACGCAGTATTTT	CASSQGGQGTTDTQYF
TRBV7-2	NA	TRBJ1-1	NA	TGTGCCAGCAGCCCCCCTGGAGGGTACACTGAAGCTTTCTTT	CASSPPGGYTEAFF
TRBV19	TRBD2	TRBJ2-7	NA	TGTGCCAGTAGCGCCACATTAGCGGGGGCCTACGAGCAGTACTTC	CASSATLAGAYEQYF
TRBV18	TRBD1	TRBJ2-1	NA	TGTGCCAGCTCACCACGTCAAGAGAGACAGGGGAATGAGCAGTTCTTC	CASSPRQERQGNEQFF
TRBV5-1	NA	TRBJ2-4	NA	TGCGCCAGCAGCCAAGACAGGGCCAAAAACATTCAGTACTTC	CASSQDRAKNIQYF
TRBV13	TRBD1	TRBJ2-5	NA	TGTGCCAGCAGCCCCCCCCGGGAACAGGGGCAAGAGACCCAGTACTTC	CASSPPREQGQETQYF
TRBV29-1	NA	TRBJ2-7	NA	TGCAGCGTTCGGTTCAGCGCCTACGAGCAGTACTTC	CSVRFSAYEQYF
TRBV6-6	TRBD2	TRBJ2-2	NA	TGTGCCAGCAGGCCCGGGGGGGCGAACACCGGGGAGCTGTTTTTT	CASRPGGANTGELFF
TRBV6-1	NA	TRBJ1-2	NA	TGTGCCAGCAGTGAAGCAGGAGGGCACACCTTC	CASSEAGGHTF
TRBV10-2	NA	TRBJ2-7	NA	TGCGCCAGCGGAGGGGTTTCCAATTACGAGCAGTACTTC	CASGGVSNYEQYF
TRBV27	TRBD1	TRBJ2-7	few	TGTGCCAGCAGAGTCGGGACAGCCCAATACGAGCAGTACTTC	CASRVGTAQYEQYF
TRBV5-5	NA	TRBJ2-1	NA	TGTGCCAGCAGCTTGGAGTCCAGGGGCACTGGGAATGAGCAGTTCTTC	CASSLESRGTGNEQFF
TRBV10-3	NA	TRBJ2-5	NA	TGTGCCATCAGTGAAACCAACCCGGGGACCCAGTACTTC	CAISETNPGTQYF
TRBV7-6	NA	TRBJ1-1	once	TGTGCCAGCAGCTTAAGGGGGATGAACACTGAAGCTTTCTTT	CASSLRGMNTEAFF
TRBV6-5	TRBD1	TRBJ2-7	NA	TGTGCCAGCAGCGACAGGGGCCGCGAGCAGTACTTC	CASSDRGREQYF
TRBV7-9	NA	TRBJ1-1	NA	TGTGCCAGCCACCAAGACCACACTGAAGCTTTCTTT	CASHQDHTEAFF
TRBV7-9	NA	TRBJ2-3	NA	TGTGCCAGCAGCTTATTAGATACGCAGTATTTT	CASSLLDTQYF
TRBV7-9	TRBD2	TRBJ2-3	NA	TGTGCCAGCAGCGCCCGGGTCGGGACTAGCGGCACAGATACGCAGTATTTT	CASSARVGTSGTDTQYF
TRBV30	NA	TRBJ1-2	NA	TGTGCCTGGAGCCGAAGCCAGGGCTACACCTTC	CAWSRSQGYTF
TRBV7-2	NA	TRBJ2-3	NA	TGTGCCAGCAGCTTAGGAGAAACTACGCAGTATTTT	CASSLGETTQYF
TRBV29-1	NA	TRBJ2-7	NA	TGCAGCGTTGAAGATCGGGGAAGCTCCTACGAGCAGTACTTC	CSVEDRGSSYEQYF
TRBV2	NA	TRBJ1-1	NA	TGTGCCAGCAGCTACACGGGACCATCTATGAACACTGAAGCTTTCTTT	CASSYTGPSMNTEAFF
TRBV2	TRBD1	TRBJ2-7	few	TGTGCCAGCAGTGGGACAGGGGTAGCTTCCTACGAGCAGTACTTC	CASSGTGVASYEQYF
TRBV30	NA	TRBJ1-1	NA	TGTGCCTGGAGTGTGAAAGGTTTCATGAACACTGAAGCTTTCTTT	CAWSVKGFMNTEAFF
TRBV30	NA	TRBJ1-2	NA	TGTGCCTGGAGTGTACAATCAGGGAACTATGGCTACACCTTC	CAWSVQSGNYGYTF
TRBV6-5	TRBD1	TRBJ1-4	NA	TGTGCCAGCAGTTCGGGACAGAAAAATGAAAAACTGTTTTTT	CASSSGQKNEKLFF
TRBV5-1	NA	TRBJ2-3	NA	TGCGCCAGCAGCTCCGGGGCACAGTGGGATACGCAGTATTTT	CASSSGAQWDTQYF
TRBV6-6	NA	TRBJ1-4	NA	TGTGTCATAGCGAGCAGCTATAATGAAAAACTGTTTTTT	CVIASSYNEKLFF
TRBV18	NA	TRBJ2-1	NA	TGTGCCAGCTCACCACCGACGGGTCAGGGTACTAATGAGCAGTTCTTC	CASSPPTGQGTNEQFF
TRBV4-1	TRBD1	TRBJ2-1	NA	TGCGCCAGCAGCCAAGACATGACAGGGGGCCTGGGCAATGAGCAGTTCTTC	CASSQDMTGGLGNEQFF
TRBV27	TRBD2	TRBJ2-7	NA	TGTGCCAGCTCCGGGGGGGCCTCCTACGAGCAGTACTTC	CASSGGASYEQYF
TRBV6-6	NA	TRBJ2-7	NA	TGTGCCAGCAGCTCCGAGACCGTCCACGAGCAGTACTTC	CASSSETVHEQYF